Sequencing of this T cell receptor beta chain was carried out in a study of blood T cell repertoires in COVID-19. Across the study: Specimens from acute and convalescent COVID-19 originated in the United States, Italy and Spain. PBMCs, B-cell-depleted T cells, or T cells were the source of the cDNA or gDNA that made up the material.

Losses at the gene ends were 6 bases for V and 5 bases for J; bases not matched to a gene: 6. This CDR3 region has 14 residues. In germline, CDR1 is KGHSH, CDR2 LQKENI. In the source study's methods: The assay estimated nucleated cells by amplifying reference gene primers. Data came from immunoSEQ multiplex PCR; TCRdb stores just in-frame clones and leaves some out. V and J calls and clone size are given by that table; D and trimming were obtained from the DNA. The sample yields approximately 75,000 clones, 90% seen once. The receptor was derived from a human donor in a cohort sampled during active COVID-19. This chain links TRBV18 with TRBJ2-5; 10 bases map to TRBD1. The sequencing sample was made of peripheral blood. As DNA, the CDR3 is TGTGCCAGCTCCCCCGGGACAGGGGTGGAGACCCAGTACTTC. Its translation is CASSPGTGVETQYF.